The following is a TCR beta chain sequence with its context. This clonotype was recorded at least ten times. Its antigen specificity is not known. Per-base qualities were not stored, and no clone one base away is much larger. This specimen belongs to a study of response to subunit inactivated influenza vaccine (dated by TCRdb to between 2017 and 2018). With regard to the full study: The study used deep quantitative T cell receptor repertoire profiling to track responses to a trivalent subunit inactivated influenza vaccine. What the authors observed across the whole study: According to the authors, only a limited number of new T cells may be recruited by each seasonal influenza vaccination.

The time point label for this specimen denotes: 45 days after influenza vaccine administration. The method was RT-PCR. The instrument was an Illumina HiSeq 2500. Using fastp trimming at Q25 and MiXCR clonotype assembly, TCRdb reanalyzed the public sequencing data and kept in-frame beta chains. Each entry is one CDR3 protein sequence, shown with its most common DNA and genes. For this sample there are about 520,000 distinct CDR3 sequences; around 9.9% appear just once. Approximately 12% of the sample belongs to the ten largest clones. Taken from cysteine to phenylalanine, the CDR3 has 13 residues. Of the read, only the CDR3 DNA is kept; its 39 bases are in frame from base 1. Sequences LGHNA (CDR1) and YSLEER (CDR2) are obtained from the germline V gene. V and J lose 0 bases and 5 bases, and a span of 7 bases separates them.

Recombination linked TRBV4-3 to TRBJ1-2; no D gene is confidently identified. The sample consisted of PBMCs from blood, taken 40 to 50 days after vaccination. The clonotype originates from a middle-aged man who received an inactivated influenza vaccine. Donor details come from another sample of the same person, matched by shared clones. The CDR3 corresponds to CASSQDPGYGYTF. The nucleotide sequence reads TGCGCCAGCAGCCAAGATCCCGGGTATGGCTACACCTTC.